The rows below give T cell receptor beta chains drawn from one sample of a study of T cells in Graves' hyperthyroidism and ophthalmopathy. TCRdb fed the multiplex PCR reads into MiXCR, producing one record per CDR3 protein. The sample records around 240,000 distinct CDR3 sequences, roughly 17% being singletons. The sequenced sample was blood. All receptors derive from a woman between 18 and 29 years old with Graves' ophthalmopathy. Each CDR3 is given with its conserved first and last residue. The D gene is left open where the match is weak. The listing skips clone size in some rows; elsewhere it reads once, few, many or a size class.

V: TRBV7-9
J: TRBJ2-6
size: -
D: -
DNA: TGTGCCAGCAGCGGAGATGGAGGGGCTGGGGCCAACGTCCTGACTTTC
CDR3: CASSGDGGAGANVLTF

V: TRBV12-3/TRBV12-4
J: TRBJ2-2
size: many
D: -
DNA: TGTGCCAGCAGCCGCCTCCCGCGGGACACCGGGGAGCTGTTTTTT
CDR3: CASSRLPRDTGELFF

V: TRBV11-2
J: TRBJ1-1
size: many
D: TRBD1
DNA: TGTGCCAGCAGCTCAAGACAGGGGGCCTCCCCCCTCATGAACACTGAAGCTTTCTTT
CDR3: CASSSRQGASPLMNTEAFF

V: TRBV5-4
J: TRBJ1-3
size: -
D: TRBD1
DNA: TGTGCCAGCAGCTGGGACAGAGGAAACACCATATATTTT
CDR3: CASSWDRGNTIYF

V: TRBV20-1
J: TRBJ1-6
size: -
D: -
DNA: TGCAGTGCACACACAGGGTCGGATAATTCACCCCTCCACTTT
CDR3: CSAHTGSDNSPLHF

V: TRBV7-9
J: TRBJ2-7
size: many
D: -
DNA: TGTGCCAGCAACGGCGGCCGCTACGAGCAGTACTTC
CDR3: CASNGGRYEQYF

V: TRBV7-2
J: TRBJ2-7
size: many
D: TRBD2
DNA: TGTGCCAGCACCCTAACGGGAGGCGGGAGCTACGAGCAGTACTTC
CDR3: CASTLTGGGSYEQYF

V: TRBV28
J: TRBJ2-7
size: many
D: TRBD2
DNA: TGTGCCGCGCGGCCGGGACTAGCGGGAGAAGCCTACGAGCAGTACTTC
CDR3: CAARPGLAGEAYEQYF

V: TRBV18
J: TRBJ2-7
size: -
D: -
DNA: TGTGCCAGCTCACCACAGGGTGACGAGCAGTACTTC
CDR3: CASSPQGDEQYF

V: TRBV5-6
J: TRBJ1-1
size: many
D: -
DNA: TGTGCCAGCAGTTCGATGAACACTGAAGCTTTCTTT
CDR3: CASSSMNTEAFF

V: TRBV4-1
J: TRBJ1-1
size: many
D: -
DNA: TGCGCCAGCAGCCTTGGACCCGCCCGGGCGAACACTGAAGCTTTCTTT
CDR3: CASSLGPARANTEAFF

V: TRBV15
J: TRBJ2-3
size: many
D: -
DNA: TGTGCCACCAGTCTGGGGGGGCGCACAGATACGCAGTATTTT
CDR3: CATSLGGRTDTQYF

V: TRBV29-1
J: TRBJ2-3
size: -
D: TRBD1
DNA: TGCAGCGTTCAGACAGGGGCCTATGGCACAGATACGCAGTATTTT
CDR3: CSVQTGAYGTDTQYF

V: TRBV10-2
J: TRBJ2-1
size: many
D: TRBD1
DNA: TGCGCCAGCAGTGAAAATTGGGGGACAGGGAGGGTTAGCTCCTACAATGAGCAGTTCTTC
CDR3: CASSENWGTGRVSSYNEQFF

V: TRBV7-6
J: TRBJ2-5
size: many
D: TRBD2
DNA: TGTGCCAGCAGCTCTCCGGGACTAGCGGGTCAGACCCAGTACTTC
CDR3: CASSSPGLAGQTQYF

V: TRBV27
J: TRBJ1-2
size: -
D: -
DNA: TGTGCCAGCACCCCGACAGTGAGAGGCTATGGCTACACCTTC
CDR3: CASTPTVRGYGYTF

V: TRBV6-1
J: TRBJ2-7
size: many
D: TRBD2
DNA: TGTGCCACCAAGGACGGGGGGAAGTCCTACGAGCAGTACTTC
CDR3: CATKDGGKSYEQYF

V: TRBV20-1
J: TRBJ2-7
size: many
D: -
DNA: TGCAGTGCTCCTGGGACCTTTTCCTACGAGCAGTACTTC
CDR3: CSAPGTFSYEQYF

V: TRBV19
J: TRBJ1-5
size: -
D: -
DNA: TGTGCCAGTAGTATACTATCAGGGCAGCCCCAGCATTTT
CDR3: CASSILSGQPQHF

V: TRBV27
J: TRBJ1-2
size: -
D: -
DNA: TGTGCCAGCAGTTTATCGTCCTATCGTCGGGGTGGCTACACCTTC
CDR3: CASSLSSYRRGGYTF

V: TRBV28
J: TRBJ2-1
size: -
D: TRBD2
DNA: TGTGCCAGCAGTCGTCGTAGCGGGGCCCCTTACAATGAGCAGTTCTTC
CDR3: CASSRRSGAPYNEQFF

V: TRBV20-1
J: TRBJ1-2
size: many
D: TRBD1
DNA: TGCAGTGCTAGACCACAGGGGAGCTATGGCTACACCTTC
CDR3: CSARPQGSYGYTF

V: TRBV28
J: TRBJ1-5
size: many
D: TRBD1
DNA: TGTGCCAGCAGCCCCGGAGGGAGGACAGGGAGGCAGCCCCAGCATTTT
CDR3: CASSPGGRTGRQPQHF

V: TRBV12-3/TRBV12-4
J: TRBJ2-5
size: once
D: TRBD2
DNA: TGTGCCAGCAGTACCGATCTAGCGGGGTCAGAGACCCAGTACTTC
CDR3: CASSTDLAGSETQYF

V: TRBV27
J: TRBJ1-6
size: few
D: -
DNA: TGTGCCAGCAGTTCCGGGGGCATAATTTCACCCCTCCACTTT
CDR3: CASSSGGIISPLHF